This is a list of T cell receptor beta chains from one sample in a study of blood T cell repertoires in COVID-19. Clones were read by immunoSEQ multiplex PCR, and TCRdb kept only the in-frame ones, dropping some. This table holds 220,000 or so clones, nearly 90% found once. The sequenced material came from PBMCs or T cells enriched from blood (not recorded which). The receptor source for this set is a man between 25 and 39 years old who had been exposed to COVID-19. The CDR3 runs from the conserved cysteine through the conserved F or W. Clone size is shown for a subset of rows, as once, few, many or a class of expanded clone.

CASSLRLATNEQYF	TRBJ2-7	TRBV3-1/TRBV3-2	-
CASRTGAIETQYF	TRBJ2-5	TRBV25-1	-
CASSLGLSTDTQYF	TRBJ2-3	TRBV5-1	-
CASAVAGTSYEQYF	TRBJ2-7	TRBV2	-
CSAGTGYNQPQHF	TRBJ1-5	TRBV29-1	-
CASSLAIRTGKNEQFF	TRBJ2-1	TRBV7-9	-
CASSYSEGVSNQPQHF	TRBJ1-5	TRBV6-6	few
CAISDYRSGADTGELFF	TRBJ2-2	TRBV10-3	-
CASSQKGEGYEQYF	TRBJ2-7	TRBV4-1	-
CASSEGQGGGNTIYF	TRBJ1-3	TRBV2	-
CASSQRDRNTEAFF	TRBJ1-1	TRBV3-1/TRBV3-2	-
CASSLGPLESPLHF	TRBJ1-6	TRBV5-5	-
CASTHTAALYSNQPQHF	TRBJ1-5	TRBV3-1/TRBV3-2	once
CASSVGVAGGVEQFF	TRBJ2-1	TRBV9	-
CASSLVVTSGSQETQYF	TRBJ2-5	TRBV5-1	once
CASSQDQGGQARTEAFF	TRBJ1-1	TRBV3-1/TRBV3-2	medium-sized
CSASEDTQYF	TRBJ2-3	TRBV20-1	-
CATTDSGTRGANVLTF	TRBJ2-6	TRBV19	-
CASSGKEGAGGHNEQFF	TRBJ2-1	TRBV9	-
CAGRQGGDQPQHF	TRBJ1-5	TRBV6-5	-
CASSRKRGSSYEQYF	TRBJ2-7	TRBV5-1	-
CASSQDGADSPLHF	TRBJ1-6	TRBV4-1	-
CASSRPSQGEIAFF	TRBJ1-1	TRBV13	-
CASSWGGWTEAFF	TRBJ1-1	TRBV7-2	-
CASSRGELNTEAFF	TRBJ1-1	TRBV2	-
CASSQDPSRGLGLSPLHF	TRBJ1-6	TRBV4-1	-
CASSLGQKNSPLHF	TRBJ1-6	TRBV5-4	-
CAWTGTGDSPLHF	TRBJ1-6	TRBV30	-
CASSQGRGALTNYGYTF	TRBJ1-2	TRBV4-2	-
CASSLEGFGNTEAFF	TRBJ1-1	TRBV13	-
CASSVAGGRTSPLHF	TRBJ1-6	TRBV2	-
CASSPGQGRTEAFF	TRBJ1-1	TRBV7-3	-
CASSDLLAGGMRNEQYF	TRBJ2-7	TRBV7-2	-